The 21 T cell receptor beta chains given below trace back to one sample, sequenced in a study of T cells in localized non-small cell lung cancer. Sequencing used immunoSEQ multiplex PCR; TCRdb keeps in-frame clones, though not all of them. The repertoire has about 78,000 clones, roughly four fifths of them found once; the top ten carry around 2.8%. The material was peripheral blood, obtained before any cancer treatment. The receptors shown here come from a man between 40 and 69 years old with stage I lung adenocarcinoma.

CDR3 nucleotides: TGTGCCAGCAGCTCTATTCGGGACGGTACTGAAGCTTTCTTT. Translating gives CASSSIRDGTEAFF. The chain uses TRBV5-4 and TRBJ1-1, with TRBD1 as a possible D gene (5 bases). This CDR3 contains 14 residues. V was trimmed by 3 bases and J by 5 bases, leaving 14 bases between them. Germline-derived CDR1 and CDR2 are SGHNT and YYREEE (reference sequence).

The J gene is TRBJ2-6, the V gene TRBV6-1; D remains unclear. CDR1 MNHNS and CDR2 SASEGT come from the germline V gene. The CDR3 runs 15 residues. Deletions cut 3 bases from V and 2 bases from J, with 8 bases between. CDR3 amino acids: CASSDTATGANVLTF. The CDR3 DNA reads as TGTGCCAGCAGTGACACAGCTACTGGGGCCAACGTCCTGACTTTC.

This sequence joins TRBV11-2 and TRBJ2-1; 10 bases line up with TRBD2. This CDR3 spans 15 amino acids. Looked up from germline, CDR1 is SGHAT and CDR2 is FQNNGV. With V trimmed by 4 bases and J by 10 bases, 10 bases remained unmatched. This CDR3 is CASSYGLAEGGEQFF. The CDR3 DNA follows: TGTGCCAGCAGCTACGGACTAGCGGAGGGGGGCGAGCAGTTCTTC. The full variable domain, completed using reference TRBV11-2 and TRBJ2-1, is EAGVAQSPRYKIIEKRQSVAFWCNPISGHATLYWYQQILGQGPKLLIQFQNNGVVDDSQLPKDRFSAERLKGVDSTLKIQPAKLEDSAVYLCASSYGLAEGGEQFFGPGTRLTVL.

The V and J genes are TRBV10-3 and TRBJ1-5; D not certain. V was cut by 3 bases and J by 0 bases, with 9 bases left in between. CDR1 ENHRY and CDR2 SYGVKD come from the germline V gene. CDR3 length: 15 amino acids. The CDR3 here is CAISDRSDSNQPQHF. CDR3 sequence (DNA): TGTGCCATCAGTGATCGGTCGGATAGCAATCAGCCCCAGCATTTT.

The genes are TRBV9 and TRBJ2-7; 9 bases line up with TRBD2. V dropped 2 bases and J dropped 7; count of bases not matched to a gene: 7. This CDR3 comprises 14 residues. Germline V gene lookup returns CDR1 SGDLS and CDR2 YYNGEE. CDR3 sequence: CASSVDSGSGEQYF. The CDR3 nucleotides are TGTGCCAGCAGCGTTGATAGCGGGAGCGGGGAGCAGTACTTC.

The chain couples TRBV14 to TRBJ1-2; D gene ambiguous. The CDR3 contains 13 residues. V was shortened by 4 bases and J by 4 bases, with 10 bases between the two germline ends. The germline V gene encodes CDR1 SGHDN and CDR2 FVKESK. The CDR3 DNA follows: TGTGCCAGCAGCCCGCTCATCGGCTATGGCTACACCTTC. Its protein is CASSPLIGYGYTF.

This clone was detected only once. The V call is TRBV6-5, the J call TRBJ2-1; 7 bases are shared with TRBD2. The J segment lost 4 bases and the V segment lost 4 bases, leaving 7 bases of the junction unmatched. CDR3 length equals 15 residues. From germline, CDR1 is MNHEY and CDR2 SVGAGI. CDR3 coding DNA: TGTGCCAGCAGTTCTCGGACTAGAGTTTACAATGAGCAGTTCTTC. Its protein is CASSSRTRVYNEQFF.

The J gene is TRBJ2-3, the V gene TRBV30, with TRBD2 matching over 12 bases. The CDR3 contains 20 residues. Germline values: CDR1 GTSNPN, CDR2 SVGIG (reference sequence). Trimming cost V 0 bases and J 3 bases; bases outside gene matches: 16. The CDR3 region is CAWSVEMVLAGGPWTDTQYF. In DNA form, the CDR3 reads TGTGCCTGGAGTGTCGAGATGGTTCTAGCGGGAGGGCCCTGGACAGATACGCAGTATTTT.

V gene TRBV10-2 combines with J gene TRBJ2-2; tentative D call: TRBD1 (6 bases). Germline V CDR1 and CDR2: WSHSY, SAAADI. Between the trimmed V and J ends, which lost 7 bases and 4 bases, there was a span of 16 bases. The CDR3 covers 15 residues. CDR3 sequence: CASTFRTVLTGELFF. The CDR3 nucleotides read TGCGCCAGCACTTTTCGGACAGTCCTCACCGGGGAGCTGTTTTTT.

This chain links TRBV7-2 with TRBJ2-4; D is perhaps TRBD1 (7 bases). Looked up from germline, CDR1 is SGHTA and CDR2 is FQGNSA. The CDR3 contains 16 residues. Trimming cost V 5 bases and J 0 bases, with 14 bases left between them. DNA for the CDR3: TGTGCCAGCAGCCGGCGGGGACAGCTAGCCAAAAACATTCAGTACTTC. Amino acid sequence: CASSRRGQLAKNIQYF.

This chain connects TRBV30 to TRBJ2-3, with D maybe TRBD1 (6 bases). V was pared by 2 bases and J by 2 bases, with 11 bases between. Germline CDR1 is GTSNPN and CDR2 is SVGIG (reference sequence). The CDR3 is made up of 14 amino acids. CDR3 amino acids: CAWSWGQNTDTQYF. CDR3 in DNA: TGTGCCTGGAGTTGGGGGCAGAACACAGATACGCAGTATTTT. Full variable domain (remainder filled in from reference TRBV30 and TRBJ2-3): SQTIHQWPATLVQPVGSPLSLECTVEGTSNPNLYWYRQAAGRGLQLLFYSVGIGQISSEVPQNLSASRPQDRQFILSSKKLLLSDSGFYLCAWSWGQNTDTQYFGPGTRLTVL.

V usage is TRBV27 and J usage is TRBJ2-5, with D perhaps TRBD1 or TRBD2 (5 bases each). V was pared by 3 bases and J by 5 bases, with 16 bases between. Germline V gene sequence: CDR1 MNHEY, CDR2 SMNVEV (reference sequence). CDR3 length equals 15 residues. CDR3 in amino acids: CASSFLGVGGETQYF. DNA for the CDR3: TGTGCCAGCAGTTTTTTGGGGGTTGGCGGCGAGACCCAGTACTTC.

The chain links TRBV18 to TRBJ1-4, with D possibly TRBD1 on 6 matching bases. CDR3 length equals 19 residues. V dropped 3 bases and J dropped 0 bases, with 20 bases sitting between them. The germline V gene has CDR1 KGHSH and CDR2 LQKENI. DNA for the CDR3: TGTGCCAGCTCACCTCGGGTGGCTACAGGGTTGGCAACTAATGAAAAACTGTTTTTT. Translated, it gives CASSPRVATGLATNEKLFF.

The chain has TRBV30 and TRBJ2-1; 7 bases are shared with TRBD1. Losses at the gene ends were 4 bases for V and 2 bases for J; bases not matched to a gene: 5. CDR1 and CDR2 (germline): GTSNPN, SVGIG (reference sequence). CDR3 length equals 14 residues. CDR3 coding DNA: TGTGCCTGGATGGGGGACAGACCCTACAATGAGCAGTTCTTC. Protein sequence: CAWMGDRPYNEQFF.

The gene calls are TRBV7-2 and TRBJ2-1; 7 bases map to TRBD1. The CDR3 is 14 amino acids. CDR1 and CDR2 (germline): SGHTA, FQGNSA. J gave up 3 bases and V 6 bases, and 5 bases lay outside the gene matches. CDR3 in DNA: TGTGCCAGCAGAATCGGGACAGACTACAATGAGCAGTTCTTC. Protein product: CASRIGTDYNEQFF.

The chain uses TRBV6-1 and TRBJ2-7; 7 positions agree with TRBD1. The germline V gene encodes CDR1 MNHNS and CDR2 SASEGT. After removal of 6 bases from V and 4 bases from J, the junction contained 6 bases not matched to a gene. This CDR3 has 13 amino acids. The CDR3 is CASSTGQIYEQYF. The CDR3 region has the DNA TGTGCCAGCAGCACGGGACAGATTTACGAGCAGTACTTC.

The chain uses TRBV7-2 and TRBJ2-4; 8 nucleotides align to TRBD1. J lost 4 bases, V lost 1 base, and 0 bases had no gene match. CDR1 and CDR2 (germline): SGHTA, FQGNSA. The CDR3 covers 14 residues. CDR3 DNA: TGTGCCAGCAGCTTAGGACAGGGGAAAAACATTCAGTACTTC. It is translated as CASSLGQGKNIQYF.

The chain is built from TRBV30 and TRBJ1-2; a possible D gene is TRBD1 (6 bases). Germline CDR1 reads GTSNPN; CDR2 reads SVGIG (reference sequence). The V end lost 3 bases, the J end lost 4 bases, and 12 bases lay between the germline ends. CDR3 length: 13 residues. DNA for the CDR3: TGTGCCTGGAGCCGCGGACAGAGCTATGGCTACACCTTC. Protein sequence: CAWSRGQSYGYTF.

The J gene is TRBJ1-1, the V gene TRBV2, with D unclear. The germline V gene has CDR1 SNHLY and CDR2 FYNNEI. CDR3 length equals 14 residues. V lost 4 bases and J 4 bases, leaving 13 bases between the germline ends. CDR3 DNA sequence: TGTGCCAGCAGTGGCCGGGAGTGGGGCACTGAAGCTTTCTTT. This translates into CASSGREWGTEAFF.

This chain links TRBV7-9 with TRBJ2-1, with TRBD1 matching 7 bases. CDR1 SEHNR and CDR2 FQNEAQ come from the germline V gene (reference sequence). This CDR3 comprises 16 residues. The V segment lost 3 bases and the J segment 7 bases; nucleotides outside the gene matches: 12. The CDR3 protein is CASSLVTGVLKNEQFF. CDR3 sequence (DNA): TGTGCCAGCAGCTTGGTCACAGGGGTACTAAAAAATGAGCAGTTCTTC.

This clone has more than one count but fewer than ten. The chain carries TRBV28 and TRBJ1-5; unclear D gene. The ends were cut back, 6 bases at V and 4 bases at J, with 13 bases in the middle. This CDR3 spans 14 amino acids. CDR1 and CDR2 (germline): MDHEN, SYDVKM. In nucleotides, the CDR3 is TGTGCCAGCAGCTTCCAGGTTGGGAATCAGCCCCAGCATTTT. Protein sequence: CASSFQVGNQPQHF.